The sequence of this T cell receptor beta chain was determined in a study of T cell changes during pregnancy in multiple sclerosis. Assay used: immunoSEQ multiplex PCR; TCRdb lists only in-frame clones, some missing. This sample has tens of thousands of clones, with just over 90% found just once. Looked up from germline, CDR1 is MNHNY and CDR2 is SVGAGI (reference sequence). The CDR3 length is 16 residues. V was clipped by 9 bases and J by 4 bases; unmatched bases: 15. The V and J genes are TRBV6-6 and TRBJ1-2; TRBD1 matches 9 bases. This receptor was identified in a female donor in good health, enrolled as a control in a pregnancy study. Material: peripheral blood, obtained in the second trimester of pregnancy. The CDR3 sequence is CASSDRGQGLVYGYTF. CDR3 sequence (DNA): TGTGCCAGTAGCGATAGGGGACAGGGCCTAGTCTATGGCTACACCTTC.